These T cell receptor beta chains were read from a single sample in a study of graft-versus-host responses after intestinal transplantation. The data were produced by immunoSEQ multiplex PCR, yet TCRdb's version contains in-frame clones alone and is incomplete. The sample contains approximately 79,000 clones, around 83% of which appear only once. The antigens for these receptors are not known. The sample in question was unstimulated CD4+ T cells sorted from spleen or lymph node cells, obtained before intestinal transplant. These receptors were taken from a human donor who received an intestinal transplant. Each CDR3 is given with its conserved first and last residue. Each record gives: J gene, V gene, clone size, D gene, CDR3 protein, CDR3 DNA. D genes are given only for firm matches. Part of the rows lack a size; the others show once, few, many or a class for expanded clones.

J gene: TRBJ2-2
V gene: TRBV18
clone size: .
D gene: TRBD1
CDR3 protein: CASSSYRGRTGELFF
CDR3 DNA: TGTGCCAGCTCATCATACAGGGGACGTACCGGGGAGCTGTTTTTT

J gene: TRBJ1-2
V gene: TRBV2
clone size: once
D gene: .
CDR3 protein: CASTREGHVDGYTF
CDR3 DNA: TGTGCCAGCACCCGGGAGGGACATGTGGATGGCTACACCTTC

J gene: TRBJ2-3
V gene: TRBV6-6
clone size: .
D gene: TRBD2
CDR3 protein: CASRPSGGREDTQYF
CDR3 DNA: TGTGCCAGCAGACCTAGCGGGGGTCGGGAAGATACGCAGTATTTT

J gene: TRBJ1-1
V gene: TRBV28
clone size: .
D gene: .
CDR3 protein: CAINAMRNTEAFF
CDR3 DNA: TGTGCCATTAATGCGATGAGGAACACTGAAGCTTTCTTT

J gene: TRBJ2-7
V gene: TRBV5-6
clone size: .
D gene: .
CDR3 protein: CASSFFMAGSEQYF
CDR3 DNA: TGTGCCAGCAGCTTTTTCATGGCAGGTTCCGAGCAGTACTTC

J gene: TRBJ1-2
V gene: TRBV4-1
clone size: .
D gene: .
CDR3 protein: CASSQDFVRGIGGYTF
CDR3 DNA: TGCGCCAGCAGCCAAGATTTTGTCAGGGGTATCGGGGGCTACACCTTC

J gene: TRBJ2-2
V gene: TRBV6-5
clone size: .
D gene: .
CDR3 protein: CASRRQGLTGELFF
CDR3 DNA: TGTGCCAGCAGACGGCAGGGGTTAACCGGGGAGCTGTTTTTT

J gene: TRBJ2-7
V gene: TRBV5-1
clone size: .
D gene: TRBD1
CDR3 protein: CASSGGPGQGVGEQYF
CDR3 DNA: TGCGCCAGCAGCGGGGGACCGGGACAGGGGGTGGGCGAGCAGTACTTC

J gene: TRBJ2-7
V gene: TRBV6-6
clone size: .
D gene: .
CDR3 protein: CASSPLRYEQYF
CDR3 DNA: TGTGCCAGCAGCCCGCTACGGTACGAGCAGTACTTC

J gene: TRBJ1-5
V gene: TRBV6-1
clone size: .
D gene: .
CDR3 protein: CASSDSRPQHF
CDR3 DNA: TGTGCCAGCAGCGATAGTCGGCCCCAGCATTTT

J gene: TRBJ1-4
V gene: TRBV6-1
clone size: .
D gene: TRBD1
CDR3 protein: CASSDLTGAGGTNEKLFF
CDR3 DNA: TGTGCCAGCAGTGATCTAACAGGGGCGGGAGGGACTAATGAAAAACTGTTTTTT

J gene: TRBJ2-1
V gene: TRBV9
clone size: once
D gene: TRBD2
CDR3 protein: CASSVGASGRVDEQFF
CDR3 DNA: TGTGCCAGCAGCGTAGGTGCGAGCGGGAGAGTGGATGAGCAGTTCTTC

J gene: TRBJ2-5
V gene: TRBV18
clone size: .
D gene: .
CDR3 protein: CASSPPGGGQETQYF
CDR3 DNA: TGTGCCAGCTCACCACCAGGGGGAGGGCAAGAGACCCAGTACTTC

J gene: TRBJ1-2
V gene: TRBV18
clone size: .
D gene: TRBD1
CDR3 protein: CASSPRTGSDYGYTF
CDR3 DNA: TGTGCCAGCTCACCTCGGACAGGGTCTGACTATGGCTACACCTTC

J gene: TRBJ2-7
V gene: TRBV28
clone size: .
D gene: .
CDR3 protein: CASTSEGRSQGMGYEQYF
CDR3 DNA: TGTGCCAGCACCTCTGAAGGTAGATCTCAGGGGATGGGCTACGAGCAGTACTTC

J gene: TRBJ2-3
V gene: TRBV5-1
clone size: .
D gene: .
CDR3 protein: CASSLGPVGTDTQYF
CDR3 DNA: TGCGCCAGCAGCTTGGGGCCCGTGGGCACAGATACGCAGTATTTT